Listed here are 11 T cell receptor beta chains from one sample, sequenced in a study of blood T cell repertoires in COVID-19. TCRdb keeps only in-frame clones here, not all; method: immunoSEQ multiplex PCR. Among 95,000 to 150,000 clones listed, around 88% were seen once. The sequenced material came from peripheral blood. The receptors were gathered from a woman aged 45-65 years with active or convalescent COVID-19.

V gene TRBV6-5 combines with J gene TRBJ1-5; D ambiguous. This CDR3 comprises 13 residues. Trimming stripped 4 bases from V and 1 base from J, with 5 bases between. Germline V gives CDR1 MNHEY, CDR2 SVGAGI. The CDR3 coding sequence is TGTGCCAGCAGTTTGGCCAGCAATCAGCCCCAGCATTTT. Translating it yields CASSLASNQPQHF.

V is TRBV11-3 and J is TRBJ2-1; 11 nucleotides align to TRBD1. J was trimmed by 4 bases and V by 5 bases; bases with no gene match: 7. CDR1 and CDR2 (germline): SGHNT, YENEEA. The CDR3 extends over 16 amino acids. CDR3: CASSPGTGGEYNEQFF. As DNA, the CDR3 is TGTGCCAGCAGCCCCGGGACAGGGGGAGAATACAATGAGCAGTTCTTC.

This clone was observed a single time. V and J are TRBV27 and TRBJ2-1; 7 bases match TRBD2. With 2 bases clipped from V and 2 bases from J, the junction kept 0 bases outside the gene matches. CDR3 length: 14 residues. Germline CDR1 is MNHEY and CDR2 is SMNVEV (reference sequence). The CDR3 region has the DNA TGTGCCAGCAGTTTAAGCGGGGCCTACAATGAGCAGTTCTTC. It translates to CASSLSGAYNEQFF.

This clone has a single count. This sequence joins TRBV5-1 and TRBJ2-7, with 7 bases that match TRBD2. The CDR3 runs to 15 residues. Germline-derived CDR1 and CDR2 are SGHRS and YFSETQ. J lost 2 bases, V lost 5 bases, and 10 bases had no gene match. The CDR3 coding sequence is TGCGCCAGCAGGTTCGGGACTAACAAAGCCTACGAGCAGTACTTC. It codes for CASRFGTNKAYEQYF.

The chain recombines TRBV5-4 with TRBJ2-2; weak D call: TRBD1 (5 bases). V was trimmed by 3 bases and J by 6 bases, leaving 9 bases between them. The CDR3 loop spans 13 amino acids. The V gene's germline CDR1 is SGHNT and CDR2 YYREEE (reference sequence). The CDR3 DNA follows: TGTGCCAGCAGCTATTCAGGGTCCGGGGAGCTGTTTTTT. This encodes CASSYSGSGELFF.

Worth noting for this clone: This same CDR3 is encoded by further DNA sequences in the sample. V and J are TRBV18 and TRBJ2-3; 8 nucleotides match TRBD1. The V gene end was trimmed by 3 bases and the J gene end by 0 bases; junction bases not matched to a gene: 2. The V gene's germline CDR1 is KGHSH and CDR2 LQKENI. This CDR3 comprises 15 residues. The chain's CDR3 is CASSPGTGSTDTQYF. The CDR3 DNA sequence: TGTGCCAGCTCACCCGGGACAGGAAGCACAGATACGCAGTATTTT.

This clone is a singleton in its sample. The J gene is TRBJ2-3, the V gene TRBV5-4; D remains unclear. Germline V gene data show CDR1 as SGHNT and CDR2 as YYREEE (reference sequence). CDR3 length: 16 amino acids. V was clipped by 1 base and J by 0 bases, with 12 bases between them. The CDR3 region is CASSLRVFSSTDTQYF. The CDR3 DNA reads as TGTGCCAGCAGCTTGAGAGTCTTCTCTAGCACAGATACGCAGTATTTT.

The chain joins TRBV6-1 to TRBJ2-5; 7 bases fit TRBD2. The junction had 4 bases not matched to a gene; V was cut back by 2 bases and J by 1 base. Per the germline V gene, CDR1 is MNHNS and CDR2 is SASEGT. The CDR3 sequence is 15 residues long. The CDR3 DNA follows: TGTGCCAGCAGTGAATCGGCGGGAGCCCAAGAGACCCAGTACTTC. Translated: CASSESAGAQETQYF.

CDR3 residues: CASNPSEGAYEQYF. The CDR3 DNA sequence: TGTGCCAGTAACCCTTCAGAGGGGGCCTACGAGCAGTACTTC. This rearrangement joins TRBV19 to TRBJ2-7; possibly TRBD1 for D (6 bases). With 7 bases removed from V and 2 bases from J, the gap between germline ends came to 15 bases. Per germline, CDR1 LNHDA and CDR2 SQIVND (reference sequence). This CDR3 contains 14 residues.

This chain connects TRBV29-1 to TRBJ2-5, with D uncertain. Trimming pared 4 bases from V and 7 bases from J, leaving 13 bases between. The germline CDR1 and CDR2 sequences are SQVTM and ANQGSEA. This CDR3 comprises 12 residues. In DNA form, the CDR3 reads TGCAGCGTTGCCCCCCCAATAGCGACCCAGTACTTC. Protein sequence: CSVAPPIATQYF.

The genes are TRBV19 and TRBJ2-1; 13 bases are shared with TRBD2. The CDR3 is 18 amino acids. Per germline, CDR1 LNHDA and CDR2 SQIVND (reference sequence). V was clipped by 0 bases and J by 9 bases; unmatched bases: 11. CDR3 coding DNA: TGTGCCAGTAGTATAGATCGCCCCGGGACTAGCGGGACAAGTGAGCAGTTCTTC. This gives the protein CASSIDRPGTSGTSEQFF.